This T cell receptor (beta chain) originates from a study of blood T cell repertoires in COVID-19. Assay: immunoSEQ multiplex PCR; the TCRdb copy retains only in-frame clones and omits some. Of about 170,000 clones in the sample, roughly 80% were seen once. V lost 4 bases and J lost 5, with 11 bases in between. Germline assignment: CDR1 SNHLY and CDR2 FYNNEI. CDR3 length: 13 residues. Material for sequencing was PBMCs or T cells enriched from blood (not recorded which). The receptor was derived from a woman between 45 and 60 years old who had recovered from COVID-19. The V gene is TRBV2, the J gene TRBJ1-1; D call uncertain. The CDR3 sequence: CASSGPGRTEAFF. DNA of the CDR3: TGTGCCAGCAGTGGCCCGGGAAGGACTGAAGCTTTCTTT.